The present TCR beta chain was sequenced within a study of T cells in Graves' hyperthyroidism and ophthalmopathy. On the study more broadly: It was at initial diagnosis, before any treatment, that peripheral blood was collected.

The CDR3 spans 14 residues. The V end was cut by 6 bases, the J end by 4 bases, with 15 bases between. This clonotype turned up a few times. Its specificity is not known. Amplification targeted TCR beta CDR3 regions from RNA transcripts. A first-round RT-PCR of the TCR CDR3 used the HTBI primer set. From the multiplex PCR reads, TCRdb called clonotypes with MiXCR, one entry per CDR3 protein. The table has 600,000 to 650,000 distinct CDR3 sequences, around 20% seen once. Among ophthalmopathy patients, the Clinical Activity Score reached at least 3, the NOSPECS grade reached at least 4, and duration remained under 3 months. Study-level findings and limits: The model identified upcoming ophthalmopathy a median around 6 months ahead of onset.

V usage is TRBV12-3 or TRBV12-4 and J usage is TRBJ2-5; maybe TRBD1 (5 bases). Material for sequencing was blood. This receptor was obtained from a man younger than 40 with Graves' ophthalmopathy. The CDR3 nucleotides read TGTGCCAGCAGACCGGACATAATCCCAGAGACCCAGTACTTC. Its protein is CASRPDIIPETQYF.